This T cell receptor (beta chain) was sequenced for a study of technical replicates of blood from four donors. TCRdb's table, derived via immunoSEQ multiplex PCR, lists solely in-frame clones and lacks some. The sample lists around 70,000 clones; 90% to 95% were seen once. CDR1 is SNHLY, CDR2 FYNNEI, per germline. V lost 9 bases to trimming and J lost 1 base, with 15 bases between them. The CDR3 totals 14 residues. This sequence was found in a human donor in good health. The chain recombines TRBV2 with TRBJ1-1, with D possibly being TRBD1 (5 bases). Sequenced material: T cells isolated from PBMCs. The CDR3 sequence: CARSLGVSNTEAFF. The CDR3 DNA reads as TGTGCCAGGTCCCTAGGGGTTTCGAACACTGAAGCTTTCTTT.